Below are 19 T cell receptor beta chains sequenced from a single sample in a study of beta chain features in type 1 diabetes. Expressed TCRB transcripts were sequenced after all isolated RNA was converted to cDNA. Some clones are missing from TCRdb's copy, which holds only in-frame ones; the method was immunoSEQ multiplex PCR. The sample comprises around 160,000 clones, nearly 50% of which are singletons, and around 0.39% rests with the top ten. Sequencing was carried out using Tregs from blood. Receptor source: a man between 18 and 35 years old in good health.

The chain has TRBV9 and TRBJ1-2; D possibly corresponds to TRBD1 (6 bases). Deletions cut 3 bases from V and 7 bases from J, with 16 bases between. The CDR3 is 14 amino acids. Germline lookup yields CDR1 SGDLS and CDR2 YYNGEE. The DNA for the CDR3 is TGTGCCAGCAGCGCATACCAGGGGAGAGGTGGCTACACCTTC. Its protein is CASSAYQGRGGYTF.

As regards this clone: Other DNA sequences in this sample translate to the same CDR3. The CDR3 is CASSLGRETQYF. The CDR3 DNA sequence: TGTGCCAGCAGCCTAGGTCGGGAGACCCAGTACTTC. V and J are TRBV11-2 and TRBJ2-5; no reliable D call. CDR1 is SGHAT and CDR2 is FQNNGV in the germline V gene. CDR3 size: 12 residues. V dropped 5 bases and J dropped 5 bases, with 9 bases sitting between them.

The gene calls are TRBV5-6 and TRBJ2-1, with 7 bases matching TRBD2. The germline V gene has CDR1 SGHDT and CDR2 YYEEEE. V trimming: 2 bases; J trimming: 0 bases; junction bases outside the gene matches: 8. This CDR3 has 17 residues. CDR3 in amino acids: CASSFIAGTASYNEQFF. The CDR3, as DNA: TGTGCCAGCAGCTTCATAGCGGGCACTGCCTCCTACAATGAGCAGTTCTTC.

The chain is built from TRBV5-4 and TRBJ2-7; 7 bases map to TRBD2. CDR3 length equals 14 residues. V shed 2 bases, J shed 2 bases, and the junction held 4 bases outside the gene matches. CDR1 SGHNT and CDR2 YYREEE come from the germline V gene (reference sequence). The CDR3 spells CASSFKRETYEQYF. CDR3 sequence (DNA): TGTGCCAGCAGCTTCAAGCGGGAAACCTACGAGCAGTACTTC.

V is TRBV6-5 and J is TRBJ2-7, with 9 bases identical to TRBD2. This CDR3 comprises 14 residues. Trimming cost V 5 bases and J 3 bases; bases outside gene matches: 5. Germline V CDR1 and CDR2: MNHEY, SVGAGI. CDR3 DNA sequence: TGTGCCAGCAGTACCCCTAGCGGGGTCTACGAGCAGTACTTC. Protein sequence: CASSTPSGVYEQYF.

This chain uses TRBV10-3 with TRBJ2-3; a possible D gene is TRBD1 (6 bases). The CDR3 sequence is 15 residues long. The V gene lost 4 bases and the J gene lost 5 bases, with 16 bases spanning the gap. In germline, CDR1 is ENHRY, CDR2 SYGVKD. CDR3 bases: TGTGCCATCAGTGGGGGGCGAAGGGAAGGAGATACGCAGTATTTT. It translates to CAISGGRREGDTQYF.

In this sample, this clone turned up a few times. Given the absence of the conserved phenylalanine or tryptophan at the CDR3 end, a read error is likely. The limits of the CDR3 on the DNA are not certain, so only TCRdb's listed CDR3 is given. This chain's CDR3 is CASSLEFCN. This chain connects TRBV7-8 to TRBJ1-6. The CDR3 totals 9 residues, both ends included. CDR1 is SGHVS and CDR2 is FQNEAQ in the germline V gene.

This clone was found a few times. The gene calls are TRBV28 and TRBJ2-7; D is possibly TRBD2 (7 bases). This CDR3 region has 14 residues. The germline V gene has CDR1 MDHEN and CDR2 SYDVKM. V dropped 8 bases and J dropped 2 bases, with 16 bases sitting between them. The CDR3 sequence: CASWGRESTYEQYF. CDR3 nucleotide sequence: TGTGCCAGCTGGGGGCGGGAGTCGACCTACGAGCAGTACTTC.

This chain uses TRBV9 with TRBJ2-2; TRBD2 agrees at 15 bases. Per the germline V gene, CDR1 is SGDLS and CDR2 is YYNGEE. This CDR3 has 16 amino acids. Trimming took 4 bases from V and 8 from J; bases not matched to a gene: 6. The CDR3 nucleotides read TGTGCCAGCAGCTTCGGACTAGCGGGGGGGCAGGGGGAGCTGTTTTTT. Translated, it gives CASSFGLAGGQGELFF.

The chain couples TRBV7-8 to TRBJ1-5; the match to TRBD1 covers 9 bases. Germline CDR1 SGHVS, CDR2 FQNEAQ. The CDR3 length is 16 residues. V shed 0 bases and J 7 bases; nucleotides not matched to a gene: 7. CDR3 protein: CASSLANRGQRQPQHF. The CDR3 DNA is TGTGCCAGCAGCTTAGCGAACAGGGGGCAAAGACAGCCCCAGCATTTT.

The chain links TRBV29-1 to TRBJ1-1, with D unresolved. V was pared by 3 bases and J by 4 bases, with 15 bases between. This CDR3 is built from 14 residues. The germline V gene has CDR1 SQVTM and CDR2 ANQGSEA. Here the CDR3 reads CSVDRRGIATEAFF. The CDR3 region has the DNA TGCAGCGTTGATCGGCGAGGGATCGCCACTGAAGCTTTCTTT.

This clone appeared once. The genes are TRBV5-4 and TRBJ1-5, with D possibly being TRBD1 (6 bases). The CDR3 runs to 15 residues. Trimming shortened V by 4 bases and J by 8 bases, and 19 bases separated the two germline ends. The V gene's germline CDR1 is SGHNT and CDR2 YYREEE (reference sequence). The CDR3 DNA follows: TGTGCCAGCAGCAGACGCAGTACAGGGCAGGAGCCCCAGCATTTT. Its translation is CASSRRSTGQEPQHF.

The J gene is TRBJ1-2, the V gene TRBV7-9; possible D gene TRBD1, 6 bases. V was shortened by 3 bases and J by 6 bases, with 8 bases between the two germline ends. Germline-derived CDR1 and CDR2 are SEHNR and FQNEAQ (reference sequence). The CDR3 totals 12 residues. CDR3 in DNA: TGTGCCAGCAGCTTCGCAGGGGATGGCTACACCTTC. This encodes CASSFAGDGYTF. Full variable domain (rest looked up from reference TRBV7-9 and TRBJ1-2): DTGVSQNPRHKITKRGQNVTFRCDPISEHNRLYWYRQTLGQGPEFLTYFQNEAQLEKSRLLSDRFSAERPKGSFSTLEIQRTEQGDSAMYLCASSFAGDGYTFGSGTRLTVV.

This clone was seen more than once but under ten times. The V call is TRBV25-1, the J call TRBJ2-5; 7 bases line up with TRBD2. The J call may be mistaken, given a closer DNA end match to TRBJ2-7. The CDR3 runs 12 residues. The germline CDR1 and CDR2 sequences are MGHDK and SYGVNS. DNA for the CDR3: TGTGCCGCCCGGGGGGTCCCCTACGAGCAGTACTTC. Encoded protein: CAARGVPYEQYF.

This clone came up a few times. In DNA form, the CDR3 reads TGTGCCAGCAGTGCGCGGCCCGGGGGGCTCGGCTACACCTTC. This sequence encodes CASSARPGGLGYTF. The chain recombines TRBV2 with TRBJ1-2, with D perhaps matching TRBD1 (6 bases). Per the germline V gene, CDR1 is SNHLY and CDR2 is FYNNEI. V was cut by 4 bases and J by 8 bases, with 17 bases left in between. This CDR3 is built from 14 residues.

The V and J genes are TRBV7-6 and TRBJ2-6; D is perhaps TRBD1 (6 bases). Looked up from germline, CDR1 is SGHVS and CDR2 is FNYEAQ. CDR3 size: 17 residues. The ends were cut back, 3 bases at V and 0 bases at J, with 12 bases in the middle. In DNA form, the CDR3 reads TGTGCCAGCAGCTTGGTGACAGGTTCCTCTGGGGCCAACGTCCTGACTTTC. Its translation is CASSLVTGSSGANVLTF.

The chain carries TRBV7-2 and TRBJ2-1; D ambiguous. V shed 2 bases and J shed 9 bases, with 17 bases lying between them. The CDR3 covers 15 residues. The germline V gene has CDR1 SGHTA and CDR2 FQGNSA. The CDR3, as DNA: TGTGCCAGCAGCTTATCGAGCTCAGGTGGTGTTGAGCAGTTCTTC. Translation: CASSLSSSGGVEQFF.

This sequence joins TRBV4-2 and TRBJ1-1; D gene uncertain. Between the trimmed V and J ends, which lost 3 bases and 10 bases, there was a span of 9 bases. The CDR3 is 11 amino acids. CDR1 is LGHNA, CDR2 YNFKEQ, per germline. The CDR3 bases are TGTGCCAGCAGCCACCCGACGGGAGCTTTCTTT. This translates into CASSHPTGAFF.

This chain's CDR3 is CASSVDGGYYGYTF. As DNA, the CDR3 is TGTGCCAGCAGCGTAGACGGCGGCTACTATGGCTACACCTTC. This rearrangement joins TRBV9 to TRBJ1-2; no definite D call. From germline, CDR1 is SGDLS and CDR2 YYNGEE. Trimming cost V 0 bases and J 3 bases, with 9 bases left between them. The CDR3 runs to 14 residues.